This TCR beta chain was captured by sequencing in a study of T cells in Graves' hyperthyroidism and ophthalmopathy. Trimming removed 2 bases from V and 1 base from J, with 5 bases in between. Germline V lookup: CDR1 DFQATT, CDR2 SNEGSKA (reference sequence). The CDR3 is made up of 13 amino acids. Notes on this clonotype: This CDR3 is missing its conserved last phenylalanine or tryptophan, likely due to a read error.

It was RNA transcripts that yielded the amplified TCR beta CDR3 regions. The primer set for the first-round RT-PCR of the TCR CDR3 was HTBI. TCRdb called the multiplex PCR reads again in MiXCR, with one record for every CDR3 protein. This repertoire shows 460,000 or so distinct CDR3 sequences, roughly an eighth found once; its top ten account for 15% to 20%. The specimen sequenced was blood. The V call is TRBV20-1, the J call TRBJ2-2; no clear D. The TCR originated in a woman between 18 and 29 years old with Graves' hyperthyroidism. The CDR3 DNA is TGCAGTGCTAGACCTTTGAACACCGGGGAGCTGTTTATT. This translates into CSARPLNTGELFI.